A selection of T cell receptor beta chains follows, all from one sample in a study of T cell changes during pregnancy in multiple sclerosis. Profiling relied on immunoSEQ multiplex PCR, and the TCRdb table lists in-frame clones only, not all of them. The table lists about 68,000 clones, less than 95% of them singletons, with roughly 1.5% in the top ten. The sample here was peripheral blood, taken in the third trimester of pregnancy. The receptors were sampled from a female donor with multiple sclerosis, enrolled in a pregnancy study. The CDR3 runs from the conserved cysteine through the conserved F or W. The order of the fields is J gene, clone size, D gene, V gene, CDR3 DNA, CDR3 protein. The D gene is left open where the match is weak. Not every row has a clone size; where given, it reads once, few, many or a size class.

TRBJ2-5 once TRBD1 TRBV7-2 TGTGCCAGCAGCTTACGACAGGGGGACGGGACCCAGTACTTC CASSLRQGDGTQYF
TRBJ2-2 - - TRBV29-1 TGCAGCGTTAAGTTGGAAGGGGCCCTGAACACCGGGGAGCTGTTTTTT CSVKLEGALNTGELFF
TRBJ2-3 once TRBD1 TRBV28 TGTGCCAGCACCCAGGGGGCTCAGTCGTGGTATTTT CASTQGAQSWYF
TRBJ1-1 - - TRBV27 TGTGCCAGCAGTTTATCAGCGACGGGGAACACTGAAGCTTTCTTT CASSLSATGNTEAFF
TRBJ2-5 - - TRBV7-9 TGTGCCAGCAGCCCGAAAGAGAAAGGAGGACGGACCCAAGAGACCCAGTACTTC CASSPKEKGGRTQETQYF
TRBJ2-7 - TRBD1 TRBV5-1 TGCGCCAGCAGCTTGTGGACAGGCGAAACCTACGAGCAGTACTTC CASSLWTGETYEQYF
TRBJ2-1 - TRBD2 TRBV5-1 TGCGCCAGCAGCTTAGCGGGGAATGAGCAGTTCTTC CASSLAGNEQFF
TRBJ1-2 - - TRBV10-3 TGTGCCATCAGTGAGTCTCGGGTTCAAGGCTACACCTTC CAISESRVQGYTF
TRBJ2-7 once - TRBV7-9 TGTGCCCAGGGCGACGAGCAGTACTTC CAQGDEQYF
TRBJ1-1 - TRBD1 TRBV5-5 TGTGCCAGCAGCATGACAGGGGTAACAACTGAAGCTTTCTTT CASSMTGVTTEAFF
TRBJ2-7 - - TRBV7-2 TGTGCCAGCAGCCCTTACCGGGACATCCACGAGCAGTACTTC CASSPYRDIHEQYF
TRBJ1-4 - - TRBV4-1 TGCGCCAGCAGCCATACCGGGGGTCCTAATGAAAAACTGTTTTTT CASSHTGGPNEKLFF
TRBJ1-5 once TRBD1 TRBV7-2 TGTGCCAGCAGCCATAGACAGGGTGAGCAGCCCCAGCATTTT CASSHRQGEQPQHF
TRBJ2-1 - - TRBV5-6 TGTGCCAGCAGCTTAGTGTCCCTCAGTGAGCAGTTCTTC CASSLVSLSEQFF
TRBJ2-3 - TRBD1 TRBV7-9 TGTGCCAGCAGTTCAACCGGGACAGGGAGGCATCATACGCAGTATTTT CASSSTGTGRHHTQYF
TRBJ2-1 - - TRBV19 TGTGCCAGTAAGGCGGGGTTTACCTACAATGAGCAGTTCTTC CASKAGFTYNEQFF
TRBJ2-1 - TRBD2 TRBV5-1 TGCGCCAGCAGCTTGGAAGGGACTAGCGGGGGGGCTGGGTTCTTC CASSLEGTSGGAGFF
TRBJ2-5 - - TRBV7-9 TGTGCCAGCGTGAGTGAGGAGACCCAGTACTTC CASVSEETQYF
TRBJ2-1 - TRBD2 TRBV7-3 TGTGCCAGCAGCTTAAGCGGGGGGGGCGGCACTACGGATGAGCAGTTCTTC CASSLSGGGGTTDEQFF
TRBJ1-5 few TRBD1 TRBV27 TGTGCCAGCAGTAACGCCGGGACAGCTATCCAGCCCCAGCATTTT CASSNAGTAIQPQHF
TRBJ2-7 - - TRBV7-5 TGTGTCAGAAGCTTAGGTAAAAGGACACACTCCTACGAGCAGTACTTC CVRSLGKRTHSYEQYF
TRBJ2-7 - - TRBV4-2 TGTGCCAGCAGCCAAGATGAACAGGCAGGCGGATCCTACGAGCAGTACTTC CASSQDEQAGGSYEQYF
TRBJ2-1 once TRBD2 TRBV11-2 TGTGCCAGCAGCTTAGGGGCTAGCGGGAGGCAGTTCTTC CASSLGASGRQFF
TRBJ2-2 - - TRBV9 TGTGCCAGCAGCGTCGGCAGGGGAAGGGGCGGGGAGCTGTTTTTT CASSVGRGRGGELFF
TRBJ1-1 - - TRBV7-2 TGTGCCAGCAGCTTTACGACAGTGAACACTGAAGCTTTCTTT CASSFTTVNTEAFF
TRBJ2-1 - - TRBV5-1 TGCGCCAGCAGCTTGGGGACCGGGGAGCACAATGAGCAGTTCTTC CASSLGTGEHNEQFF
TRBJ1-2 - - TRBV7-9 TGTGCCAGCAGCTTAGGGACAGATGGCTACACCTTC CASSLGTDGYTF
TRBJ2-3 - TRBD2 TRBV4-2 TGTGCCAGCAGCCAACGAATAGCGGGAGGTCCCACAGATACGCAGTATTTT CASSQRIAGGPTDTQYF
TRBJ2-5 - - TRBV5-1 TGCGCCAGCAGCTTGGTAGGCGGACAAGAGACCCAGTACTTC CASSLVGGQETQYF
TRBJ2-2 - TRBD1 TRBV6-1 TGTGCCAGCAAAACAGGGGTCACCGGGGAGCTGTTTTTT CASKTGVTGELFF
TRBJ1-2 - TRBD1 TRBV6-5 TGTGCCAGCAAAGACAGGGGGTCCGGCTACACCTTC CASKDRGSGYTF
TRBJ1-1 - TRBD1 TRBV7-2 TGTGCCAGCAGCACTGACAGGGTACTACGAACTAACACTGAAGCTTTCTTT CASSTDRVLRTNTEAFF
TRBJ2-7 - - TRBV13 TGTGCCAGCAGCTTCGAGGAGGGGCCCACCTACGAGCAGTACTTC CASSFEEGPTYEQYF
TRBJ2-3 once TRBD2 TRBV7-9 TGTGCCAGCAGCTTAGGGGCTAGCGGAGGCACAGATACGCAGTATTTT CASSLGASGGTDTQYF
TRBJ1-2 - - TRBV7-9 TGTGCCAGCGGGACTTCTTCCTATGGCTACACCTTC CASGTSSYGYTF
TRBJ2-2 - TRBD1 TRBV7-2 TGTGCCAGCAGCTATCAGACTCCCGGGACAGGGGGAACCGGGGAGCTGTTTTTT CASSYQTPGTGGTGELFF
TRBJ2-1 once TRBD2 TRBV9 TGTGCCAGCAGCGTAGAGACTAGCACGAGCTCCTACAATGAGCAGTTCTTC CASSVETSTSSYNEQFF
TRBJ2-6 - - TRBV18 TGTGCCAGCTCACCACCGGGGGCGGAAAGCTCTGGGGCCAACGTCCTGACTTTC CASSPPGAESSGANVLTF
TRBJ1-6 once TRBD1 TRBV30 TGTGCCTGGAGCGCCGGACAGGGGAATTCACCCCTCCACTTT CAWSAGQGNSPLHF
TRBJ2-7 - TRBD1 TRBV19 TGTGCCAGTAGGGGACAGGGGGCTTCCTACGAGCAGTACTTC CASRGQGASYEQYF
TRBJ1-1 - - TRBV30 TGTGCCTGGAGTGTATCGGGGTTAGTACCGGTTTTACTCACTGAAGCTTTCTTT CAWSVSGLVPVLLTEAFF
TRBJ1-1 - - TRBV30 TGTGCCTGGAGTAGGTTGGTTTCAGTGGAGGGAGGGACTGAAGCTTTCTTT CAWSRLVSVEGGTEAFF
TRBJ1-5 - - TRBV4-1 TGCGCCAGCAGCCAAGAACACGGGGAGGGCGGCAATCAGCCCCAGCATTTT CASSQEHGEGGNQPQHF
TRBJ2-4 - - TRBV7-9 TGTGCCAGCTCCTCGGGCGCGGGCCTCGCCAAAAACATTCAGTACTTC CASSSGAGLAKNIQYF
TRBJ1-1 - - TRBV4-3 TGCGCCAGCAGCCAAGATTTGACAGCTGAAGCTTTCTTT CASSQDLTAEAFF
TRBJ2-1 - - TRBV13 TGTGCCAGCATTCTCTATGGTCAGGGTGACAACAATGAGCAGTTCTTC CASILYGQGDNNEQFF
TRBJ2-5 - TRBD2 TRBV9 TGTGCCAGCAGCGTTCTAGCGGGGGACCAAGAGACCCAGTACTTC CASSVLAGDQETQYF
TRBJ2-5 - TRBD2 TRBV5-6 TGTGCCAGCAGCTTGGGACTAGCGGGGGGCCCCACCAAACAAGAGACCCAGTACTTC CASSLGLAGGPTKQETQYF
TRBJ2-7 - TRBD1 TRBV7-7 TGTGCCAGCAGCTTACGACAGGGGGGGTCCTACGAGCAGTACTTC CASSLRQGGSYEQYF
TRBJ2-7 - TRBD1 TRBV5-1 TGCGCCAGCAGCTTGGAAGGACAGGGCTTCGACGAGCAGTACTTC CASSLEGQGFDEQYF
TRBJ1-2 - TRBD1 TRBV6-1 TGTGCCAGCAGTCCGGACAGGGTCTATGGCTACACCTTC CASSPDRVYGYTF
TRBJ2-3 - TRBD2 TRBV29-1 TGCAGCGTTGGAGTGCTAGCGGGCACAGATACGCAGTATTTT CSVGVLAGTDTQYF
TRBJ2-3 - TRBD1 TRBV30 TGTGCCTGGAGTTCCCTGGGACAGGGGGTCTGTTATTTT CAWSSLGQGVCYF
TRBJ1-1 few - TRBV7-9 TGTGCCAGCAGCTTAGATGCAGGGGCGGTCACTGAAGCTTTCTTT CASSLDAGAVTEAFF
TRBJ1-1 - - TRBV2 TGTGCCAGCAGCTCAGTCCCTCAGAACACTGAAGCTTTCTTT CASSSVPQNTEAFF
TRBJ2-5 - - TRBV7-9 TGTGCCAGCAGCTGGCAGCGGGAGACCCAGTACTTC CASSWQRETQYF
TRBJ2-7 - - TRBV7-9 TGTGCCAGCAGCCCCGACAGGTTTTACGAGCAGTACTTC CASSPDRFYEQYF